These 26 T cell receptor beta chains originate from one sample sequenced in a study of CD8 T cells in ankylosing spondylitis listed by TCRdb under 2017. What the authors observed across the whole study: Blood from ankylosing spondylitis patients appeared to be characterized by a TCR beta motif made up of under 10 highly homologous amino acid variants.

Their antigens are not known. Library method: 5' RACE. The sequencing machine was an Illumina HiSeq 2500. TCRdb's own reprocessing of the public reads used fastp at Q25 and MiXCR and kept productive beta chains. CDR3 protein duplicates are merged, each entry listing the most common genes and DNA. Within this sample are roughly 670,000 distinct CDR3 sequences, with around 19% of them counted one time only. The top ten clones comprise under 20% of the sample. The material sequenced was blood, either unsorted or a sorted T cell fraction (not recorded which). The receptors here all came from a male donor with ankylosing spondylitis.

V is TRBV7-2 and J is TRBJ2-4; no clear D. The V gene lost 4 bases and the J gene lost 6 bases, with 10 bases spanning the gap. This CDR3 region has 13 residues. In germline, CDR1 is SGHTA, CDR2 FQGNSA. The CDR3 DNA sequence: TGTGCCAGCAGCTCCGGCTTGGGAAACATTCAGTACTTC. This codes for CASSSGLGNIQYF.

The J gene is TRBJ2-1, the V gene TRBV13, with 8 bases fitting TRBD2. With 3 bases clipped from V and 5 bases from J, the junction kept 3 bases outside the gene matches. Germline V gene sequence: CDR1 PRHDT, CDR2 FYEKMQ (reference sequence). This CDR3 is built from 14 residues. The CDR3 sequence: CASSFGTRDNEQFF. CDR3 DNA: TGTGCCAGCAGCTTTGGGACTAGGGACAATGAGCAGTTCTTC.

This chain uses TRBV29-1 with TRBJ2-7, with 8 bases matching TRBD1. V was clipped by 6 bases and J by 2 bases; unmatched bases: 6. Per germline, CDR1 SQVTM and CDR2 ANQGSEA. This CDR3 is 13 amino acids long. The CDR3: CSVAQGGAYEQYF. The CDR3, as DNA: TGCAGCGTAGCACAGGGGGGAGCCTACGAGCAGTACTTC.

This clonotype was counted at least ten times. CDR3 in amino acids: CASSFDWSAGEAFF. DNA of the CDR3: TGTGCCAGCAGTTTCGACTGGTCTGCGGGCGAAGCTTTCTTT. V gene TRBV12-3 or TRBV12-4 combines with J gene TRBJ1-1; D gene uncertain. The V gene lost 3 bases and the J gene lost 8 bases, with 16 bases spanning the gap. This CDR3 has 14 residues.

The table lists this clonotype with a few counts. This chain joins TRBV7-6 and TRBJ2-1; TRBD2 matches 7 bases. The CDR3 consists of 18 residues. Germline V gene lookup returns CDR1 SGHVS and CDR2 FNYEAQ. J was trimmed by 0 bases and V by 1 base; bases with no gene match: 9. The CDR3 DNA follows: TGTGCCAGCAGCTTAGATGGCTCTAGCGGCTACTCCTACAATGAGCAGTTCTTC. Protein: CASSLDGSSGYSYNEQFF.

The DNA of the CDR3 is TGTGCCAGCAGTTACACCGGGTCCCTCGGGGATCCCCAGCATTTT. This translates into CASSYTGSLGDPQHF. This chain joins TRBV12-3 or TRBV12-4 and TRBJ1-5; D call uncertain. The ends were cut back, 4 bases at V and 10 bases at J, with 20 bases in the middle. The length of the CDR3 is 15 residues.

V is TRBV29-1 and J is TRBJ1-1; 7 bases agree with TRBD1. The junction had 8 bases not matched to a gene; V was cut back by 3 bases and J by 4 bases. The CDR3 spans 14 residues. Germline CDR1 reads SQVTM; CDR2 reads ANQGSEA. In DNA form, the CDR3 reads TGCAGCGTTGACGACAGGGCCGGCGGCACTGAAGCTTTCTTT. Translating it yields CSVDDRAGGTEAFF.

The V and J genes are TRBV7-3 and TRBJ2-1; no clear D. V was pared by 4 bases and J by 0 bases, with 10 bases between. Germline V gene data show CDR1 as SGHTA and CDR2 as FQGTGA. The CDR3 contains 15 residues. Here the CDR3 reads CASSSGFGSYNEQFF. DNA of the CDR3: TGTGCCAGCAGCTCTGGGTTTGGCTCCTACAATGAGCAGTTCTTC.

The V and J genes are TRBV7-8 and TRBJ2-1; the D is unclear. In germline, CDR1 is SGHVS, CDR2 FQNEAQ. The CDR3 contains 16 residues. Deletions cut 1 base from V and 10 bases from J, with 20 bases between. The CDR3, as DNA: TGTGCCAGCAGCTTAGAAGTCTCCGCCGCCTCATGGGAGCAGTTCTTC. Translation gives CASSLEVSAASWEQFF. Together with reference TRBV7-8 and TRBJ2-1, the CDR3 gives the full variable domain: GAGVSQSPRYKVAKRGQDVALRCDPISGHVSLFWYQQALGQGPEFLTYFQNEAQLDKSGLPSDRFFAERPEGSVSTLKIQRTQQEDSAVYLCASSLEVSAASWEQFFGPGTRLTVL.

This clonotype was detected only a few times. This chain uses TRBV5-1 with TRBJ2-2, with D unclear. Trimming cost V 1 base and J 0 bases, with 7 bases left between them. Germline loops: CDR1 SGHRS, CDR2 YFSETQ. The CDR3 spans 15 residues. The CDR3: CASSLKHANTGELFF. CDR3 nucleotide sequence: TGCGCCAGCAGCTTGAAGCACGCGAACACCGGGGAGCTGTTTTTT.

This clonotype was detected a few times. V gene TRBV15 combines with J gene TRBJ1-5; 11 bases line up with TRBD1. The junction had 4 bases not matched to a gene; V was cut back by 2 bases and J by 7 bases. The CDR3 is made up of 15 amino acids. Germline values: CDR1 LNHNV, CDR2 YYDKDF (reference sequence). The chain's CDR3 is CATSRLDRGLQPQHF. In DNA form, the CDR3 reads TGTGCCACCAGCAGACTGGACAGGGGGCTACAGCCCCAGCATTTT.

V gene TRBV20-1 combines with J gene TRBJ2-7; D is unclear. Germline V gene lookup returns CDR1 DFQATT and CDR2 SNEGSKA (reference sequence). V lost 1 base to trimming and J lost 5 bases, with 6 bases between them. CDR3 size: 11 residues. CDR3 sequence reads: CSARVGHEQYF. The CDR3 DNA follows: TGCAGTGCTAGAGTCGGTCACGAGCAGTACTTC.

J is TRBJ1-2 and V is TRBV7-9; D gene unclear. The germline V gene has CDR1 SEHNR and CDR2 FQNEAQ (reference sequence). Trimming took 4 bases from V and 6 from J, leaving 9 bases between them. CDR3 size: 12 residues. The CDR3 loop is CASSSETNGYTF. The CDR3 nucleotides are TGTGCCAGCAGCTCGGAGACAAATGGCTACACCTTC. Combining the CDR3 with reference TRBV7-9 and TRBJ1-2 gives the whole variable domain DTGVSQNPRHKITKRGQNVTFRCDPISEHNRLYWYRQTLGQGPEFLTYFQNEAQLEKSRLLSDRFSAERPKGSFSTLEIQRTEQGDSAMYLCASSSETNGYTFGSGTRLTVV.

The chain links TRBV2 to TRBJ1-6; 8 bases map to TRBD1. V trimming: 8 bases; J trimming: 9 bases; junction bases outside the gene matches: 9. The CDR3 loop spans 14 amino acids. Germline V gene sequence: CDR1 SNHLY, CDR2 FYNNEI. CDR3 DNA sequence: TGTGCCAGCGGACTAGGACAGGGACCTTCACCCCTCCACTTT. This encodes CASGLGQGPSPLHF.

This clonotype was detected ten times or more. This chain uses TRBV12-3 or TRBV12-4 with TRBJ1-1; D remains unclear. V lost 5 bases, J lost 0 bases, and 10 bases lay in between. CDR3 length: 14 amino acids. The CDR3 loop reads CASSRSGLNTEAFF. CDR3 bases: TGTGCCAGCAGTCGGAGCGGATTGAACACTGAAGCTTTCTTT.

The chain is built from TRBV7-3 and TRBJ2-1; the D gene is possibly TRBD2 (6 bases). CDR1 SGHTA and CDR2 FQGTGA come from the germline V gene. There are 15 residues in the CDR3. V was trimmed by 5 bases and J by 4 bases, leaving 15 bases between them. The DNA of the CDR3 is TGTGCCAGCAGCACCCCGGGACTTAATTACAATGAGCAGTTCTTC. Amino acids: CASSTPGLNYNEQFF.

This clonotype was detected only a few times. The V gene is TRBV20-1, the J gene TRBJ2-7; a possible D gene is TRBD2 (5 bases). V lost 4 bases and J lost 0, with 19 bases in between. The CDR3 totals 16 residues. The germline gives CDR1 DFQATT, CDR2 SNEGSKA (reference sequence). CDR3 DNA sequence: TGCAGTGCTAAGGAGGTTGGACTTCCAATCTCCTACGAGCAGTACTTC. Amino acid sequence: CSAKEVGLPISYEQYF.

This clonotype came up a few times. The genes are TRBV19 and TRBJ2-2; 9 bases are shared with TRBD1. V shed 4 bases, J shed 7 bases, and the junction held 4 bases outside the gene matches. CDR1 is LNHDA and CDR2 is SQIVND in the germline V gene (reference sequence). The CDR3 has 14 residues. CDR3 sequence (DNA): TGTGCCAGTAGTACGGGACAGGGCGACGGGGAGCTGTTTTTT. This translates into CASSTGQGDGELFF.

There are a few counts of this clonotype. The V call is TRBV12-3 or TRBV12-4, the J call TRBJ2-7; D possibly uses TRBD1 or TRBD2 (5 bases each). Deletions cut 6 bases from V and 0 bases from J, with 18 bases between. The CDR3 has 16 residues. The CDR3 DNA follows: TGTGCCAGCAGCCCAACCCGGGACCTCTCCTCCTACGAGCAGTACTTC. Residues: CASSPTRDLSSYEQYF.

This clonotype has a handful of counts. The genes are TRBV12-3 or TRBV12-4 and TRBJ2-7; D not certain. The CDR3 has 15 amino acids. V was pared by 6 bases and J by 0 bases, with 15 bases between. CDR3 nucleotide sequence: TGTGCCAGCAGCACCAGCCACTCGAGCTCCTACGAGCAGTACTTC. It specifies CASSTSHSSSYEQYF.

In this sample, this clonotype turned up a few times. The chain is built from TRBV4-3 and TRBJ2-1; perhaps TRBD2 as D (6 bases). The CDR3 extends over 15 amino acids. Germline CDR1 is LGHNA and CDR2 is YSLEER. Trimming shortened V by 1 base and J by 5 bases, and 12 bases separated the two germline ends. This chain's CDR3 is CASSQGQSGDNEQFF. The CDR3 DNA sequence: TGCGCCAGCAGCCAAGGACAGTCGGGGGACAATGAGCAGTTCTTC.

This clonotype came up many times. The chain couples TRBV27 to TRBJ1-1, with TRBD1 matching over 7 bases. Germline V gene lookup returns CDR1 MNHEY and CDR2 SMNVEV (reference sequence). The V gene end was trimmed by 5 bases and the J gene end by 4 bases; junction bases not matched to a gene: 10. The CDR3 runs to 15 residues. This CDR3 is CASSPQGTGTTEAFF. The CDR3 DNA sequence: TGTGCCAGCAGTCCACAGGGGACGGGTACCACTGAAGCTTTCTTT.

This clonotype appeared many times. A read error may produce the germline difference seen at one junction end. The CDR3: CASSLRPMNAGELFF. DNA of the CDR3: TGTGCCAGCAGCTTACGGCCAATGAACGCCGGGGAGCTGTTTTTT. The V gene is TRBV5-4, the J gene TRBJ2-2; no reliable D call. There are 15 residues in the CDR3. In germline, CDR1 is SGHNT, CDR2 YYREEE (reference sequence).

The table lists this clonotype with a few counts. The V call is TRBV20-1, the J call TRBJ1-4; D uncertain. V was shortened by 3 bases and J by 7 bases, with 15 bases between the two germline ends. This CDR3 is built from 14 residues. Germline CDR1 is DFQATT and CDR2 is SNEGSKA (reference sequence). The CDR3 is CSASAGSGFEKLFF. The CDR3, as DNA: TGCAGTGCTAGTGCGGGGAGCGGATTTGAAAAACTGTTTTTT.

This clonotype was detected only a few times. The chain recombines TRBV7-2 with TRBJ2-7, with 12 positions matching TRBD2. The germline V gene has CDR1 SGHTA and CDR2 FQGNSA. Trimming took 4 bases from V and 4 from J; bases not matched to a gene: 8. This CDR3 has 16 amino acids. The CDR3 nucleotides are TGTGCCAGCAGCTCCCCTAGCGGGAGGGAGATTTACGAGCAGTACTTC. Its protein product is CASSSPSGREIYEQYF.

This clonotype was counted only a few times. The chain combines TRBV5-1 with TRBJ2-7; possibly TRBD2 for D (6 bases). This CDR3 spans 14 amino acids. CDR1 and CDR2 (germline): SGHRS, YFSETQ. V lost 5 bases and J lost 0, with 12 bases in between. This chain's CDR3 is CASSTGLLSYEQYF. The CDR3 DNA reads TGCGCCAGCAGTACGGGACTGCTCTCCTACGAGCAGTACTTC.